The 32 T cell receptor beta chains in this list originate from one sample, sequenced in a study of blood T cell repertoires in COVID-19. TCRdb's table, derived via immunoSEQ multiplex PCR, lists solely in-frame clones and lacks some. Of approximately 180,000 clones detected, about 91% appear once; the ten largest clones hold around 1.6%. The sequenced sample consisted of peripheral blood. Every receptor here comes from a woman aged 45-65 years with acute or convalescent COVID-19.

Here the CDR3 reads CASSLEGQGWNTEAFF. In DNA form, the CDR3 reads TGCGCCAGCAGCTTGGAGGGTCAGGGGTGGAACACTGAAGCTTTCTTT. This sequence joins TRBV5-1 and TRBJ1-1; D might be TRBD1 (6 bases). This CDR3 is 16 amino acids long. V dropped 0 bases and J dropped 1 base, with 13 bases sitting between them. The germline V gene has CDR1 SGHRS and CDR2 YFSETQ.

This clone was recorded only once. The J gene is TRBJ2-5, the V gene TRBV10-3, with TRBD1 matching over 9 bases. V dropped 10 bases and J dropped 2; count of bases not matched to a gene: 2. The CDR3 has 12 amino acids. Germline CDR1 and CDR2: ENHRY and SYGVKD. The CDR3 region has the DNA TGTGCCAGCGGACAGGGGCAAGAGACCCAGTACTTC. It is translated as CASGQGQETQYF.

The V gene is TRBV7-8, the J gene TRBJ2-7; unclear D gene. This CDR3 has 13 residues. Germline assignment: CDR1 SGHVS and CDR2 FQNEAQ. The V and J ends lost 2 bases and 5 bases respectively, with 10 bases between them. The CDR3 sequence is CASSLSPGDEQYF. The CDR3 DNA reads as TGTGCCAGCAGCTTAAGTCCAGGCGACGAGCAGTACTTC.

This clone showed up just once. This chain joins TRBV5-1 and TRBJ2-3, with TRBD2 matching over 10 bases. CDR3 length: 15 amino acids. Trimming at V came to 4 bases and at J to 3 bases, leaving 5 bases not matched to a gene. Per germline, CDR1 SGHRS and CDR2 YFSETQ. DNA of the CDR3: TGCGCCAGCAGCATAGGACTAGCGGAGACAGATACGCAGTATTTT. Translation gives CASSIGLAETDTQYF.

The V call is TRBV11-3, the J call TRBJ2-1, with 8 positions matching TRBD1. CDR3 length: 13 residues. J gave up 9 bases and V 1 base, and 2 bases lay outside the gene matches. CDR1 SGHNT and CDR2 YENEEA come from the germline V gene. The CDR3, as DNA: TGTGCCAGCAGCTTAGGGACAGGGACTGAGCAGTTCTTC. This translates into CASSLGTGTEQFF.

The chain is built from TRBV21-1 and TRBJ1-6; the table names TRBD1, a call not compared with the DNA. TRBV21-1 is tagged as a pseudogene. The CDR3 is made up of 14 amino acids. The CDR3 DNA reads TGTGCCAGCAGCAAAGGGCAGGGGGTTTCACCCCTCCACTTT. It translates to CASSKGQGVSPLHF.

V usage is TRBV6-5 and J usage is TRBJ1-5; D gene uncertain. Germline V gene lookup returns CDR1 MNHEY and CDR2 SVGAGI. Trimming removed 0 bases at V and 2 bases at J, with 8 bases between. This CDR3 contains 15 residues. The DNA of the CDR3 is TGTGCCAGCAGTTACTCGGGTACAGGCAATCAGCCCCAGCATTTT. It encodes CASSYSGTGNQPQHF.

The chain carries TRBV9 and TRBJ1-1, with unresolved D. Germline values: CDR1 SGDLS, CDR2 YYNGEE. Trimming stripped 3 bases from V and 0 bases from J, with 6 bases between. The CDR3 totals 13 residues. CDR3 region: CASSATVNTEAFF. CDR3 nucleotides: TGTGCCAGCAGCGCTACAGTGAACACTGAAGCTTTCTTT. The full variable domain, its missing parts supplied by reference TRBV9 and TRBJ1-1, is DSGVTQTPKHLITATGQRVTLRCSPRSGDLSVYWYQQSLDQGLQFLIQYYNGEERAKGNILERFSAQQFPDLHSELNLSSLELGDSALYFCASSATVNTEAFFGQGTRLTVV.

This clone has more than one count but fewer than ten. This chain links TRBV4-3 with TRBJ2-7; D call uncertain. Trimming took 0 bases from V and 2 from J, leaving 11 bases between them. The CDR3 covers 15 residues. From germline, CDR1 is LGHNA and CDR2 YSLEER. The CDR3 here is CASSQDWQVAYEQYF. The CDR3 DNA reads TGCGCCAGCAGCCAAGACTGGCAGGTCGCCTACGAGCAGTACTTC.

The gene calls are TRBV15 and TRBJ2-3; 7 positions agree with TRBD2. The CDR3 runs to 17 residues. The V and J ends lost 0 bases and 4 bases, in that order; junction bases with no gene match: 10. Germline V gives CDR1 LNHNV, CDR2 YYDKDF (reference sequence). Written as DNA, the CDR3 is TGTGCCACCAGCAGAGATGGAGTAGCGGGCGTTGCAGATACGCAGTATTTT. Encoded protein: CATSRDGVAGVADTQYF.

The rearrangement joins TRBV29-1 to TRBJ1-2; the match to TRBD1 covers 7 bases. CDR3 length: 16 amino acids. After removal of 1 base from V and 10 bases from J, the junction contained 18 bases not matched to a gene. Germline lookup yields CDR1 SQVTM and CDR2 ANQGSEA. DNA for the CDR3: TGCAGCGTTGAAGGAGAGGTGGAGGGGGCGAGACTTATCTACACCTTC. Its protein product is CSVEGEVEGARLIYTF. The full variable domain, rest sourced from reference TRBV29-1 and TRBJ1-2, is SAVISQKPSRDICQRGTSLTIQCQVDSQVTMMFWYRQQPGQSLTLIATANQGSEATYESGFVIDKFPISRPNLTFSTLTVSNMSPEDSSIYLCSVEGEVEGARLIYTFGSGTRLTVV.

The CDR3 is CASSEPGRSGNTEAFF. The CDR3 region has the DNA TGTGCCAGCAGTGAACCTGGACGGAGCGGGAACACTGAAGCTTTCTTT. V is TRBV6-1 and J is TRBJ1-1; D is unresolved. The CDR3 is 16 amino acids. The germline gives CDR1 MNHNS, CDR2 SASEGT. Trimming took 2 bases from V and 1 from J, leaving 14 bases between them.

This chain connects TRBV9 to TRBJ2-5; TRBD2 agrees at 13 bases. Germline V gene data show CDR1 as SGDLS and CDR2 as YYNGEE. J gave up 1 base and V 2 bases, and 2 bases lay outside the gene matches. The CDR3 is 16 residues long. The CDR3 loop reads CASSVGTSGVQETQYF. Here the CDR3 DNA reads TGTGCCAGCAGCGTCGGGACTAGCGGGGTCCAAGAGACCCAGTACTTC.

The CDR3 nucleotides are TGTGCCAGCTCACCAAGGACAGAAAAAGTGACACCCCTCCACTTT. It yields the protein CASSPRTEKVTPLHF. J is TRBJ1-6 and V is TRBV18, with TRBD1 as a possible D gene (6 bases). CDR1 and CDR2 (germline): KGHSH, LQKENI. This CDR3 is built from 15 residues. V was cut by 2 bases and J by 11 bases, with 16 bases left in between. Full variable domain (outside the CDR3, taken from reference TRBV18 and TRBJ1-6): NAGVMQNPRHLVRRRGQEARLRCSPMKGHSHVYWYRQLPEEGLKFMVYLQKENIIDESGMPKERFSAEFPKEGPSILRIQQVVRGDSAAYFCASSPRTEKVTPLHFGNGTRLTVT.

The chain couples TRBV18 to TRBJ2-1; 7 nucleotides match TRBD2. V trimming: 3 bases; J trimming: 10 bases; junction bases outside the gene matches: 27. The V gene's germline CDR1 is KGHSH and CDR2 LQKENI. The CDR3 covers 20 residues. The CDR3 DNA sequence: TGTGCCAGCTCACCGCCTGCAGGGAAGGTAGCGGGTACCAGTGTCTTCGAGCAGTTCTTC. Translated, it gives CASSPPAGKVAGTSVFEQFF. Full variable domain (remainder filled in from reference TRBV18 and TRBJ2-1): NAGVMQNPRHLVRRRGQEARLRCSPMKGHSHVYWYRQLPEEGLKFMVYLQKENIIDESGMPKERFSAEFPKEGPSILRIQQVVRGDSAAYFCASSPPAGKVAGTSVFEQFFGPGTRLTVL.

The chain couples TRBV6-2 or TRBV6-3 to TRBJ2-1; TRBD2 matches at 8 bases. Looked up from germline, CDR1 is MNHEY and CDR2 is SVGEGT. The CDR3 extends over 15 amino acids. The J segment lost 3 bases and the V segment lost 6 bases, leaving 7 bases of the junction unmatched. The CDR3 DNA reads TGTGCCAGCAGCTCCGGGACTAGTCGCTACAATGAGCAGTTCTTC. Amino acids: CASSSGTSRYNEQFF.

This rearrangement joins TRBV9 to TRBJ2-7; 8 bases align to TRBD2. This CDR3 contains 15 residues. From germline, CDR1 is SGDLS and CDR2 YYNGEE. V trimming: 0 bases; J trimming: 2 bases; junction bases outside the gene matches: 4. CDR3 protein: CASSVVAGGAYEQYF. CDR3 DNA: TGTGCCAGCAGCGTAGTCGCGGGGGGAGCCTACGAGCAGTACTTC.

The chain carries TRBV29-1 and TRBJ1-6; D uncertain. Trimming removed 4 bases at V and 2 bases at J, with 9 bases between. This CDR3 has 14 residues. Germline CDR1 SQVTM, CDR2 ANQGSEA. The CDR3 DNA reads as TGCAGCGTTGTTTGCAGGACCTATAATTCACCCCTCCACTTT. As protein: CSVVCRTYNSPLHF. The full variable domain, its missing parts supplied by reference TRBV29-1 and TRBJ1-6, is SAVISQKPSRDICQRGTSLTIQCQVDSQVTMMFWYRQQPGQSLTLIATANQGSEATYESGFVIDKFPISRPNLTFSTLTVSNMSPEDSSIYLCSVVCRTYNSPLHFGNGTRLTVT.

The chain is built from TRBV3-1 (or the pseudogene TRBV3-2) and TRBJ1-1, with D maybe TRBD1 (5 bases). Trimming pared 1 base from V and 1 base from J, leaving 13 bases between. Germline values: CDR1 LGHDT, CDR2 YNNKEL (reference sequence). This CDR3 spans 16 amino acids. As DNA, the CDR3 is TGTGCCAGCAGCCAAGGGGGTCGGACATCGAACACTGAAGCTTTCTTT. It is translated as CASSQGGRTSNTEAFF.

This rearrangement joins TRBV6-1 to TRBJ1-6, with TRBD1 matching 10 bases. This CDR3 region has 15 residues. Germline-derived CDR1 and CDR2 are MNHNS and SASEGT. V dropped 6 bases and J dropped 6; count of bases not matched to a gene: 5. The CDR3 here is CASSGTGDGNSPLHF. The CDR3 DNA reads as TGTGCCAGCAGCGGGACAGGGGATGGTAATTCACCCCTCCACTTT.

The gene calls are TRBV9 and TRBJ2-5, with 11 bases aligning to TRBD2. V trimming: 0 bases; J trimming: 5 bases; junction bases outside the gene matches: 6. Germline V gene sequence: CDR1 SGDLS, CDR2 YYNGEE. This CDR3 has 16 residues. The CDR3 loop is CASSVVGSGGAETQYF. As DNA, the CDR3 is TGTGCCAGCAGCGTAGTTGGTAGCGGGGGGGCCGAGACCCAGTACTTC.

V usage is TRBV5-1 and J usage is TRBJ2-2, with 7 bases matching TRBD2. The CDR3 sequence is 14 residues long. With 4 bases clipped from V and 1 base from J, the junction kept 1 base outside the gene matches. CDR1 and CDR2 (germline): SGHRS, YFSETQ. The CDR3 DNA is TGCGCCAGCAGCCGGGGGGAGAACACCGGGGAGCTGTTTTTT. Protein product: CASSRGENTGELFF.

V usage is TRBV11-3 and J usage is TRBJ2-3; the match to TRBD2 covers 9 bases. Losses at the gene ends were 3 bases for V and 6 bases for J; bases not matched to a gene: 10. The length of the CDR3 is 16 residues. Germline assignment: CDR1 SGHNT and CDR2 YENEEA. The CDR3: CASSLASGKGMDTQYF. The CDR3 region has the DNA TGTGCCAGCAGCTTGGCTAGCGGGAAGGGAATGGATACGCAGTATTTT.

This clone has a single count. For the CDR3, the DNA is TGTGCCAGCAGCACCGGGACTAGCGGCTACGAGCAGTACTTC. Its protein is CASSTGTSGYEQYF. The V and J genes are TRBV3-1 (or the pseudogene TRBV3-2) and TRBJ2-7, with 11 positions matching TRBD2. This CDR3 is built from 14 residues. V gave up 5 bases and J gave up 3 bases; unmatched junction bases: 3. Germline V CDR1 and CDR2: LGHDT, YNNKEL (reference sequence).

The chain has TRBV5-1 and TRBJ1-1; D is unclear. CDR1 and CDR2 (germline): SGHRS, YFSETQ. V lost 2 bases and J lost 1, with 12 bases in between. CDR3 length equals 15 residues. CDR3 amino acids: CASSFGGPGNTEAFF. CDR3 sequence (DNA): TGCGCCAGCAGCTTCGGAGGCCCGGGGAACACTGAAGCTTTCTTT.

V and J are TRBV19 and TRBJ1-5; 8 bases agree with TRBD1. There are 17 residues in the CDR3. Looked up from germline, CDR1 is LNHDA and CDR2 is SQIVND (reference sequence). V was pared by 4 bases and J by 0 bases, with 8 bases of the junction left unmatched. CDR3 protein: CASSSGRTGTSNQPQHF. The CDR3, as DNA: TGTGCCAGTAGTAGTGGGAGGACAGGGACTAGCAATCAGCCCCAGCATTTT.

This clone was observed a single time. This rearrangement joins TRBV10-3 to TRBJ1-2; a weak D match, TRBD1 (5 bases). The germline CDR1 and CDR2 sequences are ENHRY and SYGVKD. V lost 3 bases, J lost 3 bases, and 8 bases lay in between. This CDR3 spans 13 amino acids. CDR3 nucleotide sequence: TGTGCCATCAGTGAACAGGCATACTATGGCTACACCTTC. Amino acids: CAISEQAYYGYTF.

V usage is TRBV7-8 and J usage is TRBJ2-7; TRBD1 aligns across 7 bases. CDR1 is SGHVS, CDR2 FQNEAQ, per germline. V trimming: 2 bases; J trimming: 6 bases; junction bases outside the gene matches: 10. The CDR3 is made up of 15 amino acids. DNA of the CDR3: TGTGCCAGCAGCTTACCCGAGACAGGGATCCGCGAGCAGTACTTC. It translates to CASSLPETGIREQYF.

The V and J genes are TRBV21-1 and TRBJ1-4; TRBD1 is taken as the D call from the table, unchecked against the DNA. TRBV21-1 is deemed a pseudogene. The CDR3 runs 17 residues. As DNA, the CDR3 is TGTGCCAGCTCCGGCAGGGCGTTAAGGGGAACTAATGAAAAACTGTTTTTT. It specifies CASSGRALRGTNEKLFF.

The chain joins TRBV7-9 to TRBJ1-1; 7 bases align to TRBD1. There are 13 residues in the CDR3. Germline V gene sequence: CDR1 SEHNR, CDR2 FQNEAQ (reference sequence). With V trimmed by 5 bases and J by 2 bases, 2 bases remained unmatched. This CDR3 reads CASSRDSNTEAFF. CDR3 DNA: TGTGCCAGCAGCCGGGACAGCAACACTGAAGCTTTCTTT.

The chain employs TRBV4-1 and TRBJ1-4, with D unresolved. The CDR3 is made up of 15 amino acids. Germline values: CDR1 MGHRA, CDR2 YSYEKL. The V gene lost 0 bases and the J gene lost 7 bases, with 12 bases spanning the gap. The CDR3: CASSQDGVTGEKLFF. The CDR3, as DNA: TGCGCCAGCAGCCAAGATGGTGTTACGGGTGAAAAACTGTTTTTT.

The V gene is TRBV27, the J gene TRBJ1-1; possible D gene TRBD1, 5 bases. V lost 0 bases to trimming and J lost 1 base, with 6 bases between them. Germline V gene lookup returns CDR1 MNHEY and CDR2 SMNVEV (reference sequence). The CDR3 spans 14 residues. This CDR3 is CASSLSGANTEAFF. CDR3 DNA sequence: TGTGCCAGCAGTTTATCAGGGGCGAACACTGAAGCTTTCTTT.